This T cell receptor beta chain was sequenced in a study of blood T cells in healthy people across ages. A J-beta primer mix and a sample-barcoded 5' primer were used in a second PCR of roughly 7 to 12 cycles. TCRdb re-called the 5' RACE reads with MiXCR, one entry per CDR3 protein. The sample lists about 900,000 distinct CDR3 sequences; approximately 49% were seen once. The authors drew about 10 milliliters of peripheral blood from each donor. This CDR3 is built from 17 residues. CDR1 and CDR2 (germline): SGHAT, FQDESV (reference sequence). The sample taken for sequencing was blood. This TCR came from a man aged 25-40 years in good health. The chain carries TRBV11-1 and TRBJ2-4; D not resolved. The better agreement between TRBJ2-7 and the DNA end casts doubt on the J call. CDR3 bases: TGTGCCAGCAGCCCGCCTTCATTAACCAGGTCAAGCTACGAGCAGTACTTC. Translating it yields CASSPPSLTRSSYEQYF.